This TCR beta chain was captured by sequencing in a study of cytomegalovirus exposure and HLA in healthy donors. The CDR3 is 15 amino acids. The junction had 14 bases not matched to a gene; V was cut back by 8 bases and J by 10 bases. Germline CDR1 reads MRHNA; CDR2 reads SNTAGT. A multiplex PCR was run with 60 Vbeta primers and 13 Jbeta primers. Profiled with immunoSEQ multiplex PCR; TCRdb holds only in-frame clones, not every one. The sample holds approximately 120,000 clones, 65% to 80% seen once. The chain recombines TRBV6-4 with TRBJ1-6, with 7 bases identical to TRBD1. Sequencing used PBMCs. The sequence was obtained from a woman aged 55 to 70 in good health and CMV-seropositive. Here the CDR3 reads CASRIQTGQDSPLHF. The CDR3 DNA is TGTGCCAGCCGTATTCAGACAGGGCAGGACTCACCCCTCCACTTT.